Detailed here is one T cell receptor beta chain. Its specificity is unknown. This entry comes from a study of T-cell memory formation after mild COVID-19. Findings and limits, study-wide: The SARS-CoV-2 specificity of second-wave clones reaching peak at day 37 remained unverified.

5'RACE with constant-segment primers built TCRalpha and TCRbeta cDNA libraries with UMIs. TCRdb re-called the 5' RACE reads through MiXCR, storing one row per CDR3 protein. The sample has about 140,000 distinct CDR3 sequences, approximately 26% seen once. Material for sequencing was PBMCs or a T cell subset sorted from them (not recorded which). This receptor was obtained from an adult woman who had mild COVID-19 (a few samples of this study predate the infection). Cell type and time point are not known.

This CDR3 reads CATSRDTGPGQPQHF. The DNA of the CDR3 is TGTGCCACCAGCAGAGATACAGGTCCGGGCCAGCCCCAGCATTTT. This chain links TRBV15 with TRBJ1-5; D may be TRBD1 (5 bases). V gave up 0 bases and J gave up 7 bases, with 13 bases separating them. The germline V gene has CDR1 LNHNV and CDR2 YYDKDF (reference sequence). This CDR3 spans 15 amino acids.